These 6 T cell receptor beta chains came from one sample sequenced in a study of human thymus T cells. The source of the thymus tissue was resections taken during corrective heart surgery. The repertoire was sequenced with immunoSEQ multiplex PCR; TCRdb's copy has only in-frame clones and lacks some. Of tens of thousands of clones in the sample, 90% to 95% were seen once. The sample was thymus tissue. The receptor source for this set is a girl less than two years old with a congenital heart defect but otherwise immunologically healthy.

The rearrangement links TRBV29-1 to TRBJ1-4; D unclear. CDR1 SQVTM and CDR2 ANQGSEA come from the germline V gene. The CDR3 is made up of 13 amino acids. The ends were cut back, 5 bases at V and 5 bases at J, with 12 bases in the middle. CDR3 in amino acids: CSVPGPGNEKLFF. In DNA, the CDR3 is TGCAGCGTTCCCGGGCCGGGGAATGAAAAACTGTTTTTT.

V usage is TRBV14 and J usage is TRBJ1-2; perhaps TRBD1 as D (5 bases). The CDR3 is 16 residues long. The V gene lost 0 bases and the J gene lost 1 base, with 12 bases spanning the gap. CDR1 is SGHDN, CDR2 FVKESK, per germline. CDR3 protein: CASSQDQAGHNYGYTF. The CDR3 nucleotides are TGTGCCAGCAGCCAAGATCAGGCAGGGCATAACTATGGCTACACCTTC.

This rearrangement joins TRBV4-3 to TRBJ2-1, with TRBD2 matching over 12 bases. Germline assignment: CDR1 LGHNA and CDR2 YSLEER. CDR3 length equals 17 residues. V was pared by 3 bases and J by 2 bases, with 5 bases of the junction left unmatched. The DNA of the CDR3 is TGCGCCAGCAGCCACTCAGGACTAGCGGGACCCTACAATGAGCAGTTCTTC. Translating it yields CASSHSGLAGPYNEQFF.

The chain combines TRBV6-1 with TRBJ2-7; tentatively, D is TRBD1 or TRBD2 (5 bases each). V lost 3 bases and J lost 4, with 16 bases in between. The CDR3 is 15 amino acids. The germline CDR1 and CDR2 sequences are MNHNS and SASEGT. As DNA, the CDR3 is TGTGCCAGCAGTGAGGGGACCGTAGGTTTATACGAGCAGTACTTC. Protein sequence: CASSEGTVGLYEQYF.

The chain recombines TRBV7-2 with TRBJ1-1, with D hard to call. CDR1 and CDR2 (germline): SGHTA, FQGNSA. V was clipped by 8 bases and J by 9 bases, with 25 bases between them. The CDR3 length is 15 residues. The CDR3 coding sequence is TGTGCCAGCGACTTCGGTGGGCCTCGAGCCGCAAAAGCTTTCTTT. Its protein product is CASDFGGPRAAKAFF. The full variable domain, its missing parts supplied by reference TRBV7-2 and TRBJ1-1, is GAGVSQSPSNKVTEKGKDVELRCDPISGHTALYWYRQSLGQGLEFLIYFQGNSAPDKSGLPSDRFSAERTGGSVSTLTIQRTQQEDSAVYLCASDFGGPRAAKAFFGQGTRLTVV.

This chain uses TRBV18 with TRBJ2-3; D uncertain. Germline V CDR1 and CDR2: KGHSH, LQKENI. The CDR3 is 14 residues long. With 3 bases removed from V and 7 bases from J, the gap between germline ends came to 14 bases. Here the CDR3 reads CASSPTRYDYTQYF. For the CDR3, the DNA is TGTGCCAGCTCACCGACCAGGTACGACTATACGCAGTATTTT. The full variable domain, with the rest looked up from reference TRBV18 and TRBJ2-3, is NAGVMQNPRHLVRRRGQEARLRCSPMKGHSHVYWYRQLPEEGLKFMVYLQKENIIDESGMPKERFSAEFPKEGPSILRIQQVVRGDSAAYFCASSPTRYDYTQYFGPGTRLTVL.